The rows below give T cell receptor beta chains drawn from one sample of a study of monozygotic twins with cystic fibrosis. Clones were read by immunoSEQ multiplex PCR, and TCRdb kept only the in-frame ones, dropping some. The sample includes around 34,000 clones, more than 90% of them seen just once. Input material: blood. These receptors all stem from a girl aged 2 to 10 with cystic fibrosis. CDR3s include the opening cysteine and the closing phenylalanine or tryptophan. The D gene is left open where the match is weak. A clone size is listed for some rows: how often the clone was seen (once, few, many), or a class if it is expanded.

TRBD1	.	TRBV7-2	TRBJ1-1	TGTGCCAGCAGCGAAGCCATCTTATGGGGGAACAGGGGGGAAGCTTTCTTT	CASSEAILWGNRGEAFF
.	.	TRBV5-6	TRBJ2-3	TGTGCCAGCAGCTTCGGGGCTCAGGGAACAGATACGCAGTATTTT	CASSFGAQGTDTQYF
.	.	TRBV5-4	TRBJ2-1	TGTGCCAGCAGCTCCGAGCGTCACCGTTACAATGAGCAGTTCTTC	CASSSERHRYNEQFF
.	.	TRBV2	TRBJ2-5	TGTGCCAGCAGTGTTCTACATTGGGGCGGGGGCGTGGAGACCCAGTACTTC	CASSVLHWGGGVETQYF
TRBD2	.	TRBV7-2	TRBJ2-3	TGTGCCAGCAGCTTAGAGGAACTAGCGGGGGTGGATACGCAGTATTTT	CASSLEELAGVDTQYF
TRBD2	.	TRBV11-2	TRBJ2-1	TGTGCCAGCAGCCCTGGACTAGCGGGAAGTGAGCAGTTCTTC	CASSPGLAGSEQFF
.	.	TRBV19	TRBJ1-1	TGTGCCAGTAGAGATCAATTTCGGACAGAAAAGACCACGAACACTGAAGCTTTCTTT	CASRDQFRTEKTTNTEAFF
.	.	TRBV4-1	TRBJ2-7	TGCGCCAGCAGCCAACCGGGACAACGCTACGAGCAGTACTTC	CASSQPGQRYEQYF
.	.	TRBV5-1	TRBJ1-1	TGCGCCAGCAGCTTGGGGTGGGGGGCGCCCACTGAAGCTTTCTTT	CASSLGWGAPTEAFF
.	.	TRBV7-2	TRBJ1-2	TGTGCCAGCAGCTTAGAAGGTTCCAGGGCTCACTATGGCTACACCTTC	CASSLEGSRAHYGYTF
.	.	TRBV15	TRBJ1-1	TGTGCCACCAGCAGCTTCTACAGGGTCCTGAACACTGAAGCTTTCTTT	CATSSFYRVLNTEAFF
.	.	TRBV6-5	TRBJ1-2	TGTGCCAGCAGCCTTCGCGGGGGGCGCGGCTACACCTTC	CASSLRGGRGYTF
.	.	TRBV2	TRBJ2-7	TGTGCCAGCAGTGACCGCACGGTTCGTCACGAGCAGTACTTC	CASSDRTVRHEQYF
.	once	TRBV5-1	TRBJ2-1	TGCGCCAGCAGCTCGACAGCATACAATGAGCAGTTCTTC	CASSSTAYNEQFF
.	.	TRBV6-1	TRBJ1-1	TGTGCCAGCAGTAGCTCTGGGAACACTGAAGCTTTCTTT	CASSSSGNTEAFF
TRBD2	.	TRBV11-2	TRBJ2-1	TGTGCCAGCAGCTTACCATTTGGGACTAGGGACAATGAGCAGTTCTTC	CASSLPFGTRDNEQFF
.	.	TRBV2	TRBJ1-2	TGTGCCAGCAGCAGAGACAAGGGGAACTATGGCTACACCTTC	CASSRDKGNYGYTF
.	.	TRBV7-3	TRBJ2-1	TGTGCCAGCAGCTTAAACAGATGGATCTTTACTGAGCAGTTCTTC	CASSLNRWIFTEQFF
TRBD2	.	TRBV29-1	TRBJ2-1	TGCAGCGTTGGGGGACTAGCGGGACACGATGTGCGGGGCTACAATGAGCAGTTCTTC	CSVGGLAGHDVRGYNEQFF
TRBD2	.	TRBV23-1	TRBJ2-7	TGCGCCAGCAGTCAATCGACTAGCGGGAGTATCGAGCAGTACTTC	CASSQSTSGSIEQYF
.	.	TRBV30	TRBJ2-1	TGTGCCTGGAGTGTACTAGAGTCTAGCCAGTTCTTC	CAWSVLESSQFF
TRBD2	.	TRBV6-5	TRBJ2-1	TGTGCCAGCAGTAGGACTAGCGGGACCTACAATGAGCAGTTCTTC	CASSRTSGTYNEQFF
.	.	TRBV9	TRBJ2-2	TGTGCCAGCAGCGTAGAAAGGGTCGGGAGGAACACCGGGGAGCTGTTTTTT	CASSVERVGRNTGELFF
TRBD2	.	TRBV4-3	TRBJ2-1	TGCGCCAGCAGCCAAGCCCCACTAGCGGGATACCCCAATGAGCAGTTCTTC	CASSQAPLAGYPNEQFF
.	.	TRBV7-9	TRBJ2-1	TGTGCCAGCAGTCCCAGGGTCCGGGGGAGCTCCTACAATGAGCAGTTCTTC	CASSPRVRGSSYNEQFF
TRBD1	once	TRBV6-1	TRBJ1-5	TGTGCCAGCAGTGAAGCGAAAGGGACAGGGGAGTGGAGCAATCAGCCCCAGCATTTT	CASSEAKGTGEWSNQPQHF
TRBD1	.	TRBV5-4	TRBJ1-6	TGTGCCAGCAGCTCGGGGACAGTCAATTCACCCCTCCACTTT	CASSSGTVNSPLHF
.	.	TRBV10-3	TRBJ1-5	TGTGCCATCAGTGAGCGCGGTCAGCCCCAGCATTTT	CAISERGQPQHF
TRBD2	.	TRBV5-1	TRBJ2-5	TGCGCCAGCAGCTTGAGAACTAGCGGTAAAGAGACCCAGTACTTC	CASSLRTSGKETQYF
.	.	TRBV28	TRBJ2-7	TGTGCCAGCAGTTTCAACACGGGCTACGAGCAGTACTTC	CASSFNTGYEQYF
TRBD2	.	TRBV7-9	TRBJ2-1	TGTGCCAGCAGACGGACTAGCGGGAGTTTCCATGAGCAGTTCTTC	CASRRTSGSFHEQFF
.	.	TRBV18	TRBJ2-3	TGTGCCAGCTCGGGGGGTGTAGCGGCTACGCAGTATTTT	CASSGGVAATQYF
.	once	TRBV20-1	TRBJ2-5	TGCAGTGGGGGCGAGGAGACCCAGTACTTC	CSGGEETQYF
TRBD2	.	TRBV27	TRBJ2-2	TGTGCCAGCAGTGTCGGACTAGCGGGGACAGGGGAGCTGTTTTTT	CASSVGLAGTGELFF
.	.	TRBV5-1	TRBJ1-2	TGCGCCAGCAGCTTGTTAGCAGGGAGTAACTATGGCTACACCTTC	CASSLLAGSNYGYTF
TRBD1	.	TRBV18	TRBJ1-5	TGTGCCAGCTCACCGGGGACAGGGAGATTCAGGCAGCCCCAGCATTTT	CASSPGTGRFRQPQHF
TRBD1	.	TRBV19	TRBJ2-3	TGTGCCAGCGGGAAGACAGGGAGCACAGATACGCAGTATTTT	CASGKTGSTDTQYF
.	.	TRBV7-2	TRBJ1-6	TGTGCCAGCAGCTTAGTGCAGGGAAATAATTCACCCCTCCACTTT	CASSLVQGNNSPLHF
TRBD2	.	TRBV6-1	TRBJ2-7	TGTGCCAGCAGTGAAAGGACTAGCGGGCTCTACGAGCAGTACTTC	CASSERTSGLYEQYF
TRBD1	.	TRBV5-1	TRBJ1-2	TGCGCCAGCAGCGCGCAAACCGGGACAGGGCCCTATGGCTACACCTTC	CASSAQTGTGPYGYTF
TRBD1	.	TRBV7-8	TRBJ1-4	TGTGCCAGCAGCGTCGACAGGGGAATTGGTAATGAAAAACTGTTTTTT	CASSVDRGIGNEKLFF
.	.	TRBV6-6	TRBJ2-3	TGTGCCAGCAGTTACTTCGGTCCGGGGAGAGATACGCAGTATTTT	CASSYFGPGRDTQYF
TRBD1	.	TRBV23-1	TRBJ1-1	TGCGCCAGCTTTATGGCCTGTGGTACCTGCGGGACAGGGGGCGAGAACACTGAAGCTTTCTTT	CASFMACGTCGTGGENTEAFF
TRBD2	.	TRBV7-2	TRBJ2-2	TGTGCCAGCAGCTTAGTAGGGCTAGCGGAGAGCGGGGAGCTGTTTTTT	CASSLVGLAESGELFF
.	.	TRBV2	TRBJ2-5	TGTGCCAGCGGGGGGACCGATCTGACCCAGTACTTC	CASGGTDLTQYF
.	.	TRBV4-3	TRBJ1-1	TGCGCCAGCAGCCAAGCGTACGGACAGAGGAACACTGAAGCTTTCTTT	CASSQAYGQRNTEAFF
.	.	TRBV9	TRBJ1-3	TGTGCCAGCAGAGGGTACTCTGGAAACACCATATATTTT	CASRGYSGNTIYF
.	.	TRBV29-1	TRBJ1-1	TGCAGCGTTGGACTCACGGGCGGCACTGAAGCTTTCTTT	CSVGLTGGTEAFF
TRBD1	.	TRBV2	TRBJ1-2	TGTGCCAGCAGCGCTGGACAGGGGGGATTATATGGCTACACCTTC	CASSAGQGGLYGYTF
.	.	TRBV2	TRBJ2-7	TGTGCCAGCAGTGTATCAGGCTACGAGCAGTACTTC	CASSVSGYEQYF
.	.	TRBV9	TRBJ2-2	TGTGCCAGCAGCCCACCGGCGGCGGGAAACACCGGGGAGCTGTTTTTT	CASSPPAAGNTGELFF
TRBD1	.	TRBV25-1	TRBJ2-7	TGTGCCAGCAGTGAAGAGAGGATAAGGTCGACAGGGGGCTACGAGCAGTACTTC	CASSEERIRSTGGYEQYF
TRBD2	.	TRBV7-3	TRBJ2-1	TGTGCCAGCAGCCTAGCGGGAGAGAATTCCTTGGAGCAGTTCTTC	CASSLAGENSLEQFF
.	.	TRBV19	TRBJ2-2	TGTGCCAGTAGTATAGAGGGGGGGCTCAACACCGGGGAGCTGTTTTTT	CASSIEGGLNTGELFF
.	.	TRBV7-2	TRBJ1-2	TGTGCCAGCAGCTTAGGATCTACTACGCCTCTCTATGGCTACACCTTC	CASSLGSTTPLYGYTF
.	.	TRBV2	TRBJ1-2	TGTGCCAGCAGTGAGGGCGGAGACTATGGCTACACCTTC	CASSEGGDYGYTF
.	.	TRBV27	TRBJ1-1	TGTGCCAGCGGCCTCGGGGGCGCCACTGAAGCTTTCTTT	CASGLGGATEAFF
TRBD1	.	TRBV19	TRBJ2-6	TGTGCCAGTAGTAACAGGGGGCTGGGTGGGGCCAACGTCCTGACTTTC	CASSNRGLGGANVLTF
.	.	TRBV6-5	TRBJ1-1	TGTGCCAGCAGTTTTCCTGGCGCGGTGGGGGGAGCTTTCTTT	CASSFPGAVGGAFF